This T cell receptor (beta chain) was documented in a study of T cell responses to AZD1222 COVID-19 vaccine. Study outcomes and limitations: Repertoire samples came only from after the peak T cell response. Researchers report vaccine-associated CD4 TCRs spanning spike, with dominance at 160-218 and 743-854.

This clone has a single count. Its antigen is currently unknown. Germline V gene lookup returns CDR1 LNHDA and CDR2 SQIVND (reference sequence). This CDR3 is built from 17 residues. The V end lost 1 base, the J end lost 13 bases, and 25 bases lay between the germline ends. Here immunoSEQ multiplex PCR was the method, and the copy in TCRdb shows in-frame clones only, minus some. Of 86,000 or so clones in the sample, 90% to 95% were seen once. The sample in question was peripheral blood, obtained 28 days after the second AZD1222 dose. The sequence came from an adult who received the AZD1222 COVID-19 vaccine. The chain has TRBV19 and TRBJ1-4; a weak D match, TRBD1 (5 bases). Here the CDR3 DNA reads TGTGCCAGTAGTATAGTAGGCAGGGTGCTCCAGAAGAAAAGACTGTTTTTT. Translation: CASSIVGRVLQKKRLFF.